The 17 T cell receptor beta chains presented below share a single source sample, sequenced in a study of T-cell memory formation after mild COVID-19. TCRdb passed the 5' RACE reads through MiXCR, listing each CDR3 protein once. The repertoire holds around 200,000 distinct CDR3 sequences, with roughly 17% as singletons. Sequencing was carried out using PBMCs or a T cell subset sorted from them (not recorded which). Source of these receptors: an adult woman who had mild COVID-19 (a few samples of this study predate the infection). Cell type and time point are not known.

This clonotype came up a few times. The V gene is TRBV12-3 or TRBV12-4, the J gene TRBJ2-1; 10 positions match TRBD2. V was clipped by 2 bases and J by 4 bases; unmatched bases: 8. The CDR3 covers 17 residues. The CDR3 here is CASSLRSGRAKYNEQFF. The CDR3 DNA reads TGTGCCAGCAGTTTAAGGAGCGGGAGGGCCAAATACAATGAGCAGTTCTTC.

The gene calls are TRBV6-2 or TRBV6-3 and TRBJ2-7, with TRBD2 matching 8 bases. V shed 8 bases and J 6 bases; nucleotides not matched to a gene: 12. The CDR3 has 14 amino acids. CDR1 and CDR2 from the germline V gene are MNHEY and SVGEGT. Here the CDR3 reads CASRPSGSGGEQYF. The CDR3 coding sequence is TGTGCCAGCCGACCAAGCGGGAGCGGGGGCGAGCAGTACTTC.

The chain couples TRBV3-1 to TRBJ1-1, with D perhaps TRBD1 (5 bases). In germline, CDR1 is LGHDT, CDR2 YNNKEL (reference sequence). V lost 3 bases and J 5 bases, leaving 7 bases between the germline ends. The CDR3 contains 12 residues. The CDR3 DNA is TGTGCCAGCAGCCAGGGACGGACTGAAGCTTTCTTT. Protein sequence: CASSQGRTEAFF.

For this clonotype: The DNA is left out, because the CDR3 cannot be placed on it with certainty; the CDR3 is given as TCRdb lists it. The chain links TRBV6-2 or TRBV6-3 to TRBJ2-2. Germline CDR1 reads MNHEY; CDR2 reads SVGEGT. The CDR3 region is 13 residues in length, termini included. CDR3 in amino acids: CASSLSGPGSCFF.

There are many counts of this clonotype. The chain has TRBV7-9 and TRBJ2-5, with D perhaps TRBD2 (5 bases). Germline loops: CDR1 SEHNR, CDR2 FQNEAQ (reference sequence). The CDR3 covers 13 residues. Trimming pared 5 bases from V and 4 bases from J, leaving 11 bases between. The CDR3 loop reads CASSPPGGETQYF. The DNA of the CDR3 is TGTGCCAGCAGCCCCCCAGGAGGAGAGACCCAGTACTTC.

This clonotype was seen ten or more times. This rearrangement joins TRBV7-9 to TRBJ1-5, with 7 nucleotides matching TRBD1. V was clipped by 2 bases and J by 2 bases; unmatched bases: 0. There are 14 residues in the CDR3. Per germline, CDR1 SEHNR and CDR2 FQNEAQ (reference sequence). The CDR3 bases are TGTGCCAGCAGCTTAACAGGGGGCAATCAGCCCCAGCATTTT. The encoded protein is CASSLTGGNQPQHF. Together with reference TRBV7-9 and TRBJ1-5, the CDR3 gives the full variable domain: DTGVSQNPRHKITKRGQNVTFRCDPISEHNRLYWYRQTLGQGPEFLTYFQNEAQLEKSRLLSDRFSAERPKGSFSTLEIQRTEQGDSAMYLCASSLTGGNQPQHFGDGTRLSIL.

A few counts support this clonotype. The CDR3 region has the DNA TGCGCCAGCAGACCTGGGACTAGCGGGCCCTCCTACAATGAGCAGTTCTTC. Its translation is CASRPGTSGPSYNEQFF. The J gene is TRBJ2-1, the V gene TRBV5-1; TRBD2 matches at 12 bases. Trimming cost V 5 bases and J 0 bases; bases outside gene matches: 6. Germline CDR1 SGHRS, CDR2 YFSETQ. The CDR3 spans 17 residues.

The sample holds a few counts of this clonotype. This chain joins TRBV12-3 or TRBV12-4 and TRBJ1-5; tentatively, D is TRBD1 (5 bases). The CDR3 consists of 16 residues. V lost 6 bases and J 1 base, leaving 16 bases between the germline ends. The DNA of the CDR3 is TGTGCCAGCAGCAGTCTAGGGACGACGAGCAATCAGCCCCAGCATTTT. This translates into CASSSLGTTSNQPQHF.

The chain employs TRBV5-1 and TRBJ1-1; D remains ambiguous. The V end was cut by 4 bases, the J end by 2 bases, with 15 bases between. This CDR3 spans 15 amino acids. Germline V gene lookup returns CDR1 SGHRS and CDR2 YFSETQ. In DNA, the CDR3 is TGCGCCAGCAGCATAACCGGGATTACAAACACTGAAGCTTTCTTT. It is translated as CASSITGITNTEAFF.

The CDR3 DNA follows: TGCGCCAGCCGGCAGGGAGCAAACGCCGGGGAGCTGTTTTTT. As protein: CASRQGANAGELFF. The rearrangement joins TRBV4-3 to TRBJ2-2; D is possibly TRBD1 or TRBD2 (5 bases each). From germline, CDR1 is LGHNA and CDR2 YSLEER. CDR3 size: 14 residues. V gave up 8 bases and J gave up 6 bases, with 16 bases separating them.

CDR3: CASRLTGPYYGYTF. CDR3 DNA sequence: TGTGCCAGCAGACTGACAGGGCCTTACTATGGCTACACCTTC. The V call is TRBV12-3 or TRBV12-4, the J call TRBJ1-2; 7 bases align to TRBD1. The CDR3 length is 14 residues. V gave up 6 bases and J gave up 3 bases; unmatched junction bases: 7.

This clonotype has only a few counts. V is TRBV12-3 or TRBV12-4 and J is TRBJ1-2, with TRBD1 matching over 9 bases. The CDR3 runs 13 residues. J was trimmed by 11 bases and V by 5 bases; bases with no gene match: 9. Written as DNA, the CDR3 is TGTGCCAGCAGTCCCCGGGACAGGGTACGATACACCTTC. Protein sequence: CASSPRDRVRYTF.

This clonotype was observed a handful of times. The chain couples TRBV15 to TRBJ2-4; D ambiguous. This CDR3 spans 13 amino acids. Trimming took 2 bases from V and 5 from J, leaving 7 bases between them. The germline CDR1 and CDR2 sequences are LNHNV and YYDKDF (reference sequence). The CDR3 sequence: CATSRPWENIQYF. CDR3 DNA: TGTGCCACCAGCAGACCCTGGGAAAACATTCAGTACTTC.

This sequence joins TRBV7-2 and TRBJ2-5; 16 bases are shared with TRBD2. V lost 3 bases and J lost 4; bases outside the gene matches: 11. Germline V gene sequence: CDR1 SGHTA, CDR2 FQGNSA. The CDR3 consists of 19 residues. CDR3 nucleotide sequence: TGTGCCAGCAGCTTTATACCGGGACTAGCGGGAGGGGACCGAGAGACCCAGTACTTC. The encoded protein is CASSFIPGLAGGDRETQYF.

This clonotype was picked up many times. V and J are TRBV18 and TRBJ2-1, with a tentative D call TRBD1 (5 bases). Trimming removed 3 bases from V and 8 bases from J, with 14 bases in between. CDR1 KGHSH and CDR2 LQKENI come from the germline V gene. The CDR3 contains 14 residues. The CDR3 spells CASSPRTRTDEQFF. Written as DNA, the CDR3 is TGTGCCAGCTCACCCCGGACAAGGACCGATGAGCAGTTCTTC.

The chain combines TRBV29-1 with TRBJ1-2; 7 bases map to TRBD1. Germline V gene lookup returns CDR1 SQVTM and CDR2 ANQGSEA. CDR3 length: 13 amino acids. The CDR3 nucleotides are TGCAACCATAAGACAGGGAAAAAGAATGGCTACACCTTC. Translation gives CNHKTGKKNGYTF. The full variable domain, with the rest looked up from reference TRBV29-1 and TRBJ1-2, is SAVISQKPSRDICQRGTSLTIQCQVDSQVTMMFWYRQQPGQSLTLIATANQGSEATYESGFVIDKFPISRPNLTFSTLTVSNMSPEDSSIYLCNHKTGKKNGYTFGSGTRLTVV.

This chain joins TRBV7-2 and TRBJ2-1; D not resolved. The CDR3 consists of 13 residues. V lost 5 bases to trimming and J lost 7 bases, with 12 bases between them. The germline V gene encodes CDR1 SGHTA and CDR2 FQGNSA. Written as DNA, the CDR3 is TGTGCCAGCAGCCTGAACTGGGATAATGAGCAGTTCTTC. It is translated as CASSLNWDNEQFF.